The next 7 T cell receptor beta chains were all read from a single sample in a study of cytomegalovirus exposure and HLA in healthy donors. A multiplex PCR was run with 60 Vbeta primers and 13 Jbeta primers. Produced via immunoSEQ multiplex PCR; TCRdb's table is partial and in-frame only. The sample yields 200,000 or so clones, over 80% seen once. The sample was PBMCs. These TCRs come from a boy between 2 and 10 years old in good health and CMV-seronegative.

The chain employs TRBV5-1 and TRBJ1-3; D may be TRBD1 (6 bases). Germline CDR1 and CDR2: SGHRS and YFSETQ. This CDR3 spans 14 amino acids. V was clipped by 5 bases and J by 0 bases, with 9 bases between them. The DNA of the CDR3 is TGCGCCAGCAGACAGGGCACCTCTGGAAACACCATATATTTT. Protein: CASRQGTSGNTIYF. Full variable domain (rest looked up from reference TRBV5-1 and TRBJ1-3): KAGVTQTPRYLIKTRGQQVTLSCSPISGHRSVSWYQQTPGQGLQFLFEYFSETQRNKGNFPGRFSGRQFSNSRSEMNVSTLELGDSALYLCASRQGTSGNTIYFGEGSWLTVV.

The chain couples TRBV29-1 to TRBJ1-1, with TRBD1 identical over 9 bases. Germline CDR1 reads SQVTM; CDR2 reads ANQGSEA. The V and J ends lost 0 bases and 11 bases, in that order; junction bases with no gene match: 25. The CDR3 is 19 amino acids. This CDR3 reads CSVEDLGTGPKRRGHRAFF. The CDR3 DNA reads as TGCAGCGTTGAAGATCTCGGGACAGGGCCCAAGCGACGGGGACATAGGGCTTTCTTT.

This CDR3 reads CASGWAPGQGDNEKLFF. CDR3 nucleotides: TGTGCTAGTGGTTGGGCCCCGGGACAAGGAGATAATGAAAAACTGTTTTTT. V and J are TRBV12-5 and TRBJ1-4, with D possibly matching TRBD1 (6 bases). This CDR3 spans 17 amino acids. The V end was cut by 4 bases, the J end by 4 bases, with 19 bases between. CDR1 and CDR2 (germline): LGHNT, FRNRAP.

The chain employs TRBV5-1 and TRBJ2-5; 10 nucleotides align to TRBD1. The trim removed 5 bases at V and 5 bases at J, leaving 9 bases unmatched. Germline assignment: CDR1 SGHRS and CDR2 YFSETQ. The CDR3 loop spans 15 amino acids. The CDR3 spells CASRPNPTGGETQYF. In nucleotides, the CDR3 is TGCGCCAGCAGGCCAAACCCGACAGGGGGCGAGACCCAGTACTTC.

The genes are TRBV13 and TRBJ2-7, with 11 bases fitting TRBD2. The germline CDR1 and CDR2 sequences are PRHDT and FYEKMQ (reference sequence). This CDR3 is 16 amino acids long. V trimming: 3 bases; J trimming: 9 bases; junction bases outside the gene matches: 13. CDR3 DNA: TGTGCCAGCAGCTTCTCGACGGGACTAGCGGCGGGAAGGCAGTACTTC. This codes for CASSFSTGLAAGRQYF.

V and J are TRBV27 and TRBJ1-2; D is uncertain. Deletions cut 10 bases from V and 0 bases from J, with 6 bases between. Germline V lookup: CDR1 MNHEY, CDR2 SMNVEV (reference sequence). This CDR3 contains 11 residues. The CDR3 DNA sequence: TGTGCCATCGTCTCTAACTATGGCTACACCTTC. Translated: CAIVSNYGYTF.

Only one count was recorded for this clone. The chain is built from TRBV7-9 and TRBJ2-7; 7 nucleotides agree with TRBD2. V was pared by 1 base and J by 2 bases, with 2 bases of the junction left unmatched. The CDR3 is 14 residues long. Germline V CDR1 and CDR2: SEHNR, FQNEAQ (reference sequence). The CDR3 reads CASSLGGSAYEQYF. The CDR3 DNA is TGTGCCAGCAGCTTAGGCGGGAGTGCCTACGAGCAGTACTTC.